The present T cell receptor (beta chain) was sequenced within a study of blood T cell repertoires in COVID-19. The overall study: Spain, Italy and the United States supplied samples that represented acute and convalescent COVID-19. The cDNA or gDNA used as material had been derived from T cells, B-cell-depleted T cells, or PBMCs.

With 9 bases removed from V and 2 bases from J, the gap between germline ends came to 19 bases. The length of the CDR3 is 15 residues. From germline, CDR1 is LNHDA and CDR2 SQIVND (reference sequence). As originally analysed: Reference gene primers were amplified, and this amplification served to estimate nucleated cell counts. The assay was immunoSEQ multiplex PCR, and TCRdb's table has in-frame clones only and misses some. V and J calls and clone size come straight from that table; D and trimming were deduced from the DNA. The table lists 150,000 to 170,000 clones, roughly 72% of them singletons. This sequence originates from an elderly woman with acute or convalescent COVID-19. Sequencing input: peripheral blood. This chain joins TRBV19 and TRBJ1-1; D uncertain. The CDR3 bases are TGTGCCAGCTCGAGCGGTTTCGGCGAAAACACTGAAGCTTTCTTT. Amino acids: CASSSGFGENTEAFF. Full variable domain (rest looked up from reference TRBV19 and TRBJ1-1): DGGITQSPKYLFRKEGQNVTLSCEQNLNHDAMYWYRQDPGQGLRLIYYSQIVNDFQKGDIAEGYSVSREKKESFPLTVTSAQKNPTAFYLCASSSGFGENTEAFFGQGTRLTVV.